One T cell receptor beta chain is described in this entry. Its target is not known. Profiled with immunoSEQ multiplex PCR; TCRdb holds only in-frame clones, not every one. The sample shows some 98,000 clones, about 92% of them seen only once. This sample was included in a study of OX40 agonist ivuxolimab in advanced cancers. Background on the study: Of mixed ages from about 23 to 85 and averaging roughly 64 years, the group was around 78% male. The eligibility criteria allowed prior anti-PD-1, anti-PD-L1 or anti-CTLA-4 therapy, and about 40% had some.

Findings of the study overall: The study found that CD8+ T cells averaged more expanded clones than CD4+.

The CDR3 length is 14 residues. Trimming removed 0 bases at V and 7 bases at J, with 8 bases between. CDR1 and CDR2 (germline): SGHRS, YFSETQ. The genes are TRBV5-1 and TRBJ1-6; D gene uncertain. This specimen consisted of CD4+ or CD8+ T cells sorted from blood, obtained in a trial of the OX40 agonist ivuxolimab. This sequence originates from an adult with an advanced solid tumor such as melanoma, head and neck, liver or kidney cancer. The CDR3 DNA sequence: TGCGCCAGCAGCTTGGACGGGGTAAATTCACCCCTCCACTTT. Its protein product is CASSLDGVNSPLHF. Full variable domain (remainder filled in from reference TRBV5-1 and TRBJ1-6): KAGVTQTPRYLIKTRGQQVTLSCSPISGHRSVSWYQQTPGQGLQFLFEYFSETQRNKGNFPGRFSGRQFSNSRSEMNVSTLELGDSALYLCASSLDGVNSPLHFGNGTRLTVT.